This T cell receptor beta chain was profiled in a study of T cell responses to AZD1222 COVID-19 vaccine. In the study overall: Second doses that came at about 4 or about 12 weeks were put together.

Whole-study results and caveats: Possibly, clonal diversity was underestimated; donors were largely white British and included more females.

Only one count was recorded for this clone. Its antigen is not known. Sequenced by immunoSEQ multiplex PCR; TCRdb stores in-frame clones only, minus some. The sample includes around 31,000 clones, roughly nine tenths of them seen just once. This CDR3 is 14 amino acids long. The V gene's germline CDR1 is SGHNT and CDR2 YYREEE (reference sequence). V was trimmed by 0 bases and J by 7 bases, leaving 14 bases between them. The material was peripheral blood, obtained on day 0 of AZD1222 vaccination. The rearrangement links TRBV5-4 to TRBJ2-7, with unresolved D. The source is an adult in good health. The CDR3 DNA is TGTGCCAGCAGCTTGGGGCAGGTCCCCGGAGAGCAGTACTTC. Translating it yields CASSLGQVPGEQYF. Looking up the rest from reference TRBV5-4 and TRBJ2-7 gives the full variable domain: ETGVTQSPTHLIKTRGQQVTLRCSSQSGHNTVSWYQQALGQGPQFIFQYYREEENGRGNFPPRFSGLQFPNYSSELNVNALELDDSALYLCASSLGQVPGEQYFGPGTRLTVT.